This T cell receptor (beta chain) was sequenced during a study of T cell responses to AZD1222 COVID-19 vaccine. V lost 3 bases and J lost 1, with 9 bases in between. Germline lookup yields CDR1 SGHRS and CDR2 YFSETQ. CDR3 length: 14 amino acids. The repertoire was sequenced with immunoSEQ multiplex PCR; TCRdb's copy has only in-frame clones and lacks some. The table has around 110,000 clones, approximately 83% seen once; the top ten hold approximately 4%. This chain links TRBV5-1 with TRBJ2-3; D remains unclear. This clonotype was obtained from an adult in good health. The material sequenced was peripheral blood, taken on day 0 of MenACWY control vaccination. CDR3 amino acids: CASSSRSRTDTQYF. The CDR3, as DNA: TGCGCCAGCAGCTCCAGATCACGCACAGATACGCAGTATTTT. The whole variable domain, filled in from reference TRBV5-1 and TRBJ2-3, reads KAGVTQTPRYLIKTRGQQVTLSCSPISGHRSVSWYQQTPGQGLQFLFEYFSETQRNKGNFPGRFSGRQFSNSRSEMNVSTLELGDSALYLCASSSRSRTDTQYFGPGTRLTVL.